A selection of T cell receptor beta chains follows, all from one sample in a study of prognosis after radiotherapy for stage I lung cancer. MiXCR, applied by TCRdb to the multiplex PCR reads, yields one record per CDR3 protein. The sample holds around 29,000 distinct CDR3 sequences, 35% to 55% seen once. The sample in question was PBMCs, obtained before or after stereotactic body radiation therapy (not recorded which). The source is a donor aged 50 or older with non-small cell lung cancer. Each CDR3 is given with its conserved first and last residue. A D gene is named only where the DNA matches it firmly. Some rows mark clone size as missing; the rest say once, few, many or name a class of expanded clone.

TRBV12-3/TRBV12-4,16,NA,TRBJ1-1,many,CASSFRVVGSGGQAFF,TGTGCCAGCAGTTTTAGGGTTGTGGGTTCGGGGGGACAAGCTTTCTTT
TRBV7-2,15,TRBD2,TRBJ2-3,once,CASSLLGGVTDTQYF,TGTGCCAGCAGCTTGTTGGGAGGGGTCACAGATACGCAGTATTTT
TRBV19,14,TRBD2,TRBJ2-5,many,CASKTSGSAETQYF,TGTGCCAGTAAGACTAGCGGGAGCGCAGAGACCCAGTACTTC
TRBV14,14,NA,TRBJ2-6,many,CASSRSSGANVLTF,TGTGCCAGCAGCCGCTCCTCTGGGGCCAACGTCCTGACTTTC
TRBV12-5,12,NA,TRBJ1-2,many,CATSGPNYGYTF,TGTGCTACCTCGGGCCCAAACTATGGCTACACCTTC
TRBV7-9,16,NA,TRBJ2-6,few,CSIIRGGLSGANVLTF,TGTTCCATCATCCGGGGAGGCCTCTCTGGGGCCAACGTCCTGACTTTC
TRBV27,16,NA,TRBJ1-3,NA,CASSISSRAGGNTIYF,TGTGCCAGCAGTATCTCCTCAAGAGCTGGAGGAAACACCATATATTTT
TRBV7-2,14,NA,TRBJ2-7,many,CASSLSRNSYEQYF,TGTGCCAGCAGCTTATCAAGGAACTCCTACGAGCAGTACTTC
TRBV20-1,13,NA,TRBJ1-1,NA,CSASHLGGTEAFF,TGCAGTGCTAGTCACCTTGGAGGCACTGAAGCTTTCTTT
TRBV12-3/TRBV12-4,15,NA,TRBJ1-3,many,CASTLLPGGGNTIYF,TGTGCCAGCACTCTATTGCCGGGCGGTGGAAACACCATATATTTT
TRBV24-1,16,TRBD1,TRBJ1-5,many,CATSDYRGNSNQPQHF,TGTGCCACCAGTGATTACAGGGGTAATAGCAATCAGCCCCAGCATTTT
TRBV5-1,14,NA,TRBJ1-5,many,CASSLGGINQPQHF,TGCGCCAGCAGCTTGGGGGGGATCAATCAGCCCCAGCATTTT
TRBV28,15,NA,TRBJ1-1,NA,CASSPGPDSNTEAFF,TGTGCCAGCAGCCCGGGACCGGACAGCAACACTGAAGCTTTCTTT
TRBV20-1,15,TRBD1,TRBJ2-7,NA,CSASRPGTGAYDQYF,TGCAGTGCTAGTCGGCCCGGTACAGGGGCCTACGATCAGTACTTC
TRBV19,13,NA,TRBJ1-2,many,CASRSQENYGYTF,TGTGCCAGTAGGAGCCAGGAGAACTATGGCTACACCTTC
TRBV20-1,14,NA,TRBJ1-1,many,CSARVVGFNTEAFF,TGCAGTGCTAGAGTGGTGGGGTTTAACACTGAAGCTTTCTTT
TRBV2,13,NA,TRBJ1-2,NA,CASTGSPIYRYTF,TGTGCCAGCACGGGGTCGCCCATCTATCGCTACACCTTC
TRBV11-2,15,NA,TRBJ1-3,medium-sized,CASSLTRAGGNTIYF,TGTGCCAGCAGCTTAACCAGGGCGGGAGGAAACACCATATATTTT
TRBV10-3,12,NA,TRBJ1-2,many,CAISHGGLGYTF,TGTGCCATCAGCCACGGGGGTCTTGGCTACACCTTC
TRBV28,13,TRBD1,TRBJ2-7,many,CASSQGVPNEQYF,TGTGCCAGCAGTCAGGGGGTCCCTAATGAGCAGTACTTC
TRBV19,14,TRBD1,TRBJ2-5,many,CASSAGQGGETQYF,TGTGCCAGTAGTGCCGGACAGGGCGGAGAGACCCAGTACTTC
TRBV7-2,15,NA,TRBJ1-1,many,CASSSGQGLNTEAFF,TGTGCCAGCAGCTCAGGACAAGGACTGAACACTGAAGCTTTCTTT
TRBV2,14,TRBD1,TRBJ2-5,many,CASRPGQVGETQYF,TGTGCCAGCAGACCTGGACAGGTGGGGGAGACCCAGTACTTC
TRBV20-1,13,NA,TRBJ2-7,many,CSAPGLNSYEQYF,TGCAGTGCCCCTGGACTGAACTCCTACGAGCAGTACTTC
TRBV19,15,TRBD1,TRBJ1-4,many,CATRTGARANEKLFF,TGTGCCACAAGGACAGGGGCCAGGGCTAATGAAAAACTGTTTTTT
TRBV6-1,13,NA,TRBJ1-2,NA,CASSLVQGSGYTF,TGTGCCAGCAGTCTCGTACAGGGTAGCGGCTACACCTTC
TRBV7-9,16,TRBD1,TRBJ1-4,NA,CASSLAPGQDNEKLFF,TGTGCCAGCAGCTTAGCTCCGGGACAGGACAATGAAAAACTGTTTTTT
TRBV18,15,NA,TRBJ1-3,many,CASSPPRTSGNTIYF,TGTGCCAGCTCACCACCCAGGACGTCTGGAAACACCATATATTTT
TRBV28,14,NA,TRBJ2-3,many,CAGRRGWGTDTQYF,TGTGCCGGACGTCGGGGGTGGGGAACAGATACGCAGTATTTT
TRBV12-3/TRBV12-4,13,NA,TRBJ1-2,NA,CASSFGLSGGYTF,TGTGCCAGCAGTTTCGGGCTATCTGGTGGCTACACCTTC
TRBV20-1,17,NA,TRBJ2-7,medium-sized,CSARDSLLTPSSYEQYF,TGCAGTGCTAGAGATTCCCTATTGACTCCGAGCTCCTACGAGCAGTACTTC
TRBV24-1,12,NA,TRBJ1-2,NA,CATSKGPYGYTF,TGTGCCACAAGTAAGGGCCCATATGGCTACACCTTC
TRBV11-2,15,TRBD1,TRBJ2-5,many,CASSDNTGGGETQYF,TGTGCCAGCAGCGACAACACAGGGGGCGGAGAGACCCAGTACTTC
TRBV6-1,15,TRBD1,TRBJ1-6,many,CASSKQGMSNSPLHF,TGTGCCAGCAGCAAACAGGGGATGAGCAATTCACCCCTCCACTTT
TRBV6-2/TRBV6-3,12,NA,TRBJ2-3,NA,CASECSTDTQYF,TGTGCCAGCGAGTGCTCTACAGATACGCAGTATTTT
TRBV2,15,NA,TRBJ2-5,few,CASTSSGRGQETQYF,TGTGCCAGCACGAGTAGCGGAAGGGGTCAAGAGACCCAGTACTTC
TRBV19,14,NA,TRBJ1-2,many,CASSIMSGGYGYTF,TGTGCCAGTAGTATAATGTCGGGGGGATATGGCTACACCTTC
TRBV6-4,14,TRBD1,TRBJ1-1,NA,CASMNEDRGTEAFF,TGTGCCAGCATGAATGAAGACAGGGGGACTGAAGCTTTCTTT
TRBV19,15,TRBD2,TRBJ2-7,NA,CASSTTGTRGKEQYF,TGTGCAAGTAGTACCACCGGGACTAGAGGGAAAGAGCAGTACTTC
TRBV20-1,14,NA,TRBJ1-1,many,CSAVGSGRTTEAFF,TGCAGTGCTGTTGGATCAGGCCGTACCACTGAAGCTTTCTTT
TRBV18,15,NA,TRBJ2-4,few,CASSPPAGSENIQYF,TGTGCCAGCTCACCCCCCGCGGGTAGCGAAAACATTCAGTACTTC